These 32 T cell receptor beta chains originate from one sample sequenced in a study of T cells in localized non-small cell lung cancer. Repertoires were generated with immunoSEQ multiplex PCR, while TCRdb's copy carries only in-frame clones and drops some. In the table there are around 33,000 clones, roughly 90% of which are singletons. The starting material was peripheral blood, obtained before any cancer treatment. These receptors all stem from a female donor aged 60 or older with stage I lung adenocarcinoma.

The rearrangement joins TRBV7-9 to TRBJ1-1; perhaps TRBD1 as D (6 bases). CDR3 length: 16 residues. Germline CDR1 is SEHNR and CDR2 is FQNEAQ (reference sequence). The V and J ends lost 6 bases and 4 bases respectively, with 21 bases between them. CDR3 region: CASSLWTATSPTEAFF. The CDR3 DNA follows: TGTGCCAGCAGTTTGTGGACAGCGACCTCGCCCACTGAAGCTTTCTTT. Based on the CDR3 plus reference TRBV7-9 and TRBJ1-1, the full variable domain is DTGVSQNPRHKITKRGQNVTFRCDPISEHNRLYWYRQTLGQGPEFLTYFQNEAQLEKSRLLSDRFSAERPKGSFSTLEIQRTEQGDSAMYLCASSLWTATSPTEAFFGQGTRLTVV.

DNA of the CDR3: TGTGCCAGCAGCTTGGAAGGGGGCCTCTCTGGAAACACCATATATTTT. It specifies CASSLEGGLSGNTIYF. The chain recombines TRBV5-4 with TRBJ1-3, with 7 positions matching TRBD1. The CDR3 sequence is 16 residues long. The germline gives CDR1 SGHNT, CDR2 YYREEE (reference sequence). The trim removed 0 bases at V and 0 bases at J, leaving 3 bases unmatched. The full variable domain, with the rest looked up from reference TRBV5-4 and TRBJ1-3, is ETGVTQSPTHLIKTRGQQVTLRCSSQSGHNTVSWYQQALGQGPQFIFQYYREEENGRGNFPPRFSGLQFPNYSSELNVNALELDDSALYLCASSLEGGLSGNTIYFGEGSWLTVV.

The chain employs TRBV11-3 and TRBJ2-2, with a weak D call TRBD2 (5 bases). Trimming removed 1 base from V and 6 bases from J, with 9 bases in between. The CDR3 is made up of 14 amino acids. From germline, CDR1 is SGHNT and CDR2 YENEEA. The CDR3 region is CASSLVRGSGELFF. In DNA form, the CDR3 reads TGTGCCAGCAGCTTAGTGCGAGGGTCCGGGGAGCTGTTTTTT. The full variable domain, in which reference TRBV11-3 and TRBJ2-2 provide the parts outside the CDR3, is EAGVVQSPRYKIIEKKQPVAFWCNPISGHNTLYWYLQNLGQGPELLIRYENEEAVDDSQLPKDRFSAERLKGVDSTLKIQPAELGDSAVYLCASSLVRGSGELFFGEGSRLTVL.

V and J are TRBV7-8 and TRBJ2-7; either TRBD1 or TRBD2 may supply D (6 bases each). From germline, CDR1 is SGHVS and CDR2 FQNEAQ. CDR3 length: 16 residues. Trimming cost V 1 base and J 0 bases, with 13 bases left between them. CDR3 DNA: TGTGCCAGCAGCTTAGTATTGCGGGACATCTCCTACGAGCAGTACTTC. Protein sequence: CASSLVLRDISYEQYF.

This chain links TRBV6-1 with TRBJ1-2; 10 bases are shared with TRBD1. The CDR3 spans 14 residues. The V gene's germline CDR1 is MNHNS and CDR2 SASEGT. V was clipped by 3 bases and J by 8 bases; unmatched bases: 6. The CDR3 here is CASSEPGQGYGYTF. The CDR3 DNA follows: TGTGCCAGCAGTGAGCCGGGACAGGGGTACGGCTACACCTTC.

The gene calls are TRBV7-9 and TRBJ1-2; TRBD1 might be the D (6 bases). Germline-derived CDR1 and CDR2 are SEHNR and FQNEAQ (reference sequence). The CDR3 is 13 amino acids. Trimming pared 2 bases from V and 8 bases from J, leaving 12 bases between. DNA of the CDR3: TGTGCCAGCAGCTTACAGCCAGGGGACGGCTACACCTTC. Amino acid sequence: CASSLQPGDGYTF.

This chain joins TRBV6-1 and TRBJ1-5; TRBD1 is a possible D gene (5 bases). Deletions cut 2 bases from V and 1 base from J, with 12 bases between. Germline V gives CDR1 MNHNS, CDR2 SASEGT. This CDR3 contains 16 residues. The CDR3 coding sequence is TGTGCCAGCAGTGAATTAGGGGAAGGCAGCAATCAGCCCCAGCATTTT. It is translated as CASSELGEGSNQPQHF.

V gene TRBV2 combines with J gene TRBJ2-2, with 7 nucleotides matching TRBD1. Germline V CDR1 and CDR2: SNHLY, FYNNEI. CDR3 length equals 15 residues. With 6 bases clipped from V and 0 bases from J, the junction kept 4 bases outside the gene matches. The CDR3 reads CASRTGTANTGELFF. Here the CDR3 DNA reads TGTGCCAGCAGGACCGGGACAGCGAACACCGGGGAGCTGTTTTTT.

This clone was detected once. The chain carries TRBV5-6 and TRBJ2-1; D is ambiguous. The ends were cut back, 2 bases at V and 6 bases at J, with 3 bases in the middle. Looked up from germline, CDR1 is SGHDT and CDR2 is YYEEEE. This CDR3 comprises 11 residues. The CDR3 DNA is TGTGCCAGCAGCTTCGGCAATGAGCAGTTCTTC. Translation gives CASSFGNEQFF.

The chain carries TRBV7-9 and TRBJ2-5; 14 nucleotides align to TRBD2. V was clipped by 5 bases and J by 4 bases; unmatched bases: 6. Germline CDR1 SEHNR, CDR2 FQNEAQ (reference sequence). This CDR3 has 16 residues. The CDR3 region is CASSGTSGGLGETQYF. CDR3 DNA sequence: TGTGCCAGCAGCGGGACTAGCGGGGGCCTGGGAGAGACCCAGTACTTC.

The gene calls are TRBV7-3 and TRBJ2-1; no clear D gene. CDR1 is SGHTA and CDR2 is FQGTGA in the germline V gene. The CDR3 length is 14 residues. The germline V and J ends were trimmed by 3 bases and 9 bases, with 15 bases remaining between them. The chain's CDR3 is CASSFDSVASEQFF. Written as DNA, the CDR3 is TGTGCCAGCAGCTTCGACTCCGTCGCCAGTGAGCAGTTCTTC.

The gene calls are TRBV27 and TRBJ2-7; D is tentatively TRBD1 or TRBD2 (6 bases each). In germline, CDR1 is MNHEY, CDR2 SMNVEV (reference sequence). The CDR3 has 13 residues. Trimming stripped 6 bases from V and 2 bases from J, with 11 bases between. CDR3 protein: CASRRGVTYEQYF. The CDR3 DNA is TGTGCCAGCAGGAGGGGGGTAACCTACGAGCAGTACTTC.

The chain has TRBV10-3 and TRBJ1-5, with 7 bases fitting TRBD1. The CDR3 loop spans 13 amino acids. Trimming removed 10 bases from V and 5 bases from J; junction bases left unmatched: 8. CDR1 is ENHRY and CDR2 is SYGVKD in the germline V gene. The CDR3 nucleotides read TGTGCCAGCGGGACAGTAAGAGATCAGCCCCAGCATTTT. Translating it yields CASGTVRDQPQHF.

The chain employs TRBV6-1 and TRBJ2-7, with a weak D call TRBD2 (6 bases). CDR3 length: 15 amino acids. CDR1 is MNHNS and CDR2 is SASEGT in the germline V gene. V lost 4 bases and J 5 bases, leaving 18 bases between the germline ends. The CDR3 is CASSVLAGTSDEQYF. As DNA, the CDR3 is TGTGCCAGCAGTGTTCTTGCCGGGACTTCCGACGAGCAGTACTTC.

The J gene is TRBJ1-1, the V gene TRBV10-2, with 9 positions matching TRBD1. The CDR3 length is 14 residues. The germline V gene encodes CDR1 WSHSY and CDR2 SAAADI. The V segment lost 5 bases and the J segment 3 bases; nucleotides outside the gene matches: 4. This CDR3 is CASSTGGADTEAFF. CDR3 sequence (DNA): TGCGCCAGCAGTACAGGGGGCGCGGACACTGAAGCTTTCTTT.

The chain recombines TRBV27 with TRBJ2-1; 7 bases agree with TRBD2. V trimming: 8 bases; J trimming: 14 bases; junction bases outside the gene matches: 9. The germline V gene has CDR1 MNHEY and CDR2 SMNVEV (reference sequence). The CDR3 runs to 11 residues. CDR3 in amino acids: CASGHRGVEFF. DNA for the CDR3: TGTGCCAGCGGCCACCGGGGGGTTGAGTTCTTC.

The V gene is TRBV6-6, the J gene TRBJ2-1; a possible D gene is TRBD2 (6 bases). The CDR3 consists of 12 residues. Deletions cut 8 bases from V and 3 bases from J, with 8 bases between. Germline CDR1 is MNHNY and CDR2 is SVGAGI (reference sequence). CDR3 amino acids: CASGGIYNEQFF. The CDR3 region has the DNA TGTGCCAGCGGAGGGATCTACAATGAGCAGTTCTTC.

V gene TRBV10-3 combines with J gene TRBJ2-6; the D gene is possibly TRBD1 (5 bases). The CDR3 totals 16 residues. Germline V lookup: CDR1 ENHRY, CDR2 SYGVKD. The germline V and J ends were trimmed by 0 bases and 1 base, with 7 bases remaining between them. This chain's CDR3 is CAISESTGSGANVLTF. The CDR3 DNA follows: TGTGCCATCAGTGAGTCAACAGGATCTGGGGCCAACGTCCTGACTTTC.

J is TRBJ2-7 and V is TRBV28; 7 nucleotides agree with TRBD2. V trimming: 8 bases; J trimming: 3 bases; junction bases outside the gene matches: 16. Germline CDR1 MDHEN, CDR2 SYDVKM. The CDR3 sequence is 16 residues long. The CDR3 DNA reads TGTGCCAGCGCAGCCTATCCTTCGGGGGGTTTCTACGAGCAGTACTTC. Its protein product is CASAAYPSGGFYEQYF.

J is TRBJ1-1 and V is TRBV30, with D unclear. The germline CDR1 and CDR2 sequences are GTSNPN and SVGIG (reference sequence). The CDR3 length is 12 residues. Trimming left V 4 bases short and J 4 bases short, with 10 bases between. CDR3 DNA sequence: TGTGCCTGGACGAGAGTGACCACTGAAGCTTTCTTT. Protein: CAWTRVTTEAFF.

The chain links TRBV7-2 to TRBJ2-3; TRBD2 aligns across 12 bases. The V gene end was trimmed by 6 bases and the J gene end by 5 bases; junction bases not matched to a gene: 6. This CDR3 spans 15 amino acids. Germline values: CDR1 SGHTA, CDR2 FQGNSA. In nucleotides, the CDR3 is TGTGCCAGCAGTCGGACTAGCGGGGATGGAGATACGCAGTATTTT. Translating it yields CASSRTSGDGDTQYF.

The chain employs TRBV5-4 and TRBJ2-5; 11 positions agree with TRBD2. CDR3 length equals 16 residues. Trimming cost V 1 base and J 2 bases; bases outside gene matches: 4. From germline, CDR1 is SGHNT and CDR2 YYREEE (reference sequence). The CDR3, as DNA: TGTGCCAGCAGCTTGTCGACTAGCGGGGCACAAGAGACCCAGTACTTC. Protein product: CASSLSTSGAQETQYF.

This chain links TRBV7-2 with TRBJ2-5; a possible D gene is TRBD2 (6 bases). Trimming stripped 1 base from V and 4 bases from J, with 16 bases between. Per the germline V gene, CDR1 is SGHTA and CDR2 is FQGNSA. The CDR3 sequence is 16 residues long. The CDR3 loop is CASSLDGSGARETQYF. The CDR3, as DNA: TGTGCCAGCAGCTTAGACGGTTCGGGAGCACGAGAGACCCAGTACTTC.

The chain couples TRBV6-6 to TRBJ1-1; no clear D. CDR1 MNHNY and CDR2 SVGAGI come from the germline V gene (reference sequence). CDR3 length: 13 amino acids. The V gene lost 4 bases and the J gene lost 6 bases, with 12 bases spanning the gap. The CDR3: CASSLPGRAEAFF. Here the CDR3 DNA reads TGTGCCAGCAGTTTGCCCGGGCGAGCTGAAGCTTTCTTT.

The V and J genes are TRBV19 and TRBJ2-1; D unresolved. Trimming shortened V by 0 bases and J by 7 bases, and 1 base separated the two germline ends. This CDR3 spans 11 amino acids. Germline V gives CDR1 LNHDA, CDR2 SQIVND (reference sequence). CDR3 coding DNA: TGTGCCAGTAGTATAGATAATGAGCAGTTCTTC. Amino acids: CASSIDNEQFF.

J is TRBJ2-2 and V is TRBV7-2, with 9 bases fitting TRBD1. After removal of 5 bases from V and 7 bases from J, the junction contained 11 bases not matched to a gene. This CDR3 spans 16 amino acids. Germline V CDR1 and CDR2: SGHTA, FQGNSA. The CDR3: CASSPPAGTGNGELFF. CDR3 coding DNA: TGTGCCAGCAGCCCCCCGGCCGGGACAGGGAACGGGGAGCTGTTTTTT. Full variable domain (outside the CDR3, taken from reference TRBV7-2 and TRBJ2-2): GAGVSQSPSNKVTEKGKDVELRCDPISGHTALYWYRQSLGQGLEFLIYFQGNSAPDKSGLPSDRFSAERTGGSVSTLTIQRTQQEDSAVYLCASSPPAGTGNGELFFGEGSRLTVL.

The chain uses TRBV7-9 and TRBJ2-3; 9 nucleotides match TRBD1. Germline CDR1 is SEHNR and CDR2 is FQNEAQ (reference sequence). Trimming took 4 bases from V and 3 from J; bases not matched to a gene: 8. The CDR3 covers 16 residues. CDR3 residues: CASSSGGQGATDTQYF. The DNA of the CDR3 is TGTGCCAGCAGCTCTGGGGGACAGGGTGCAACAGATACGCAGTATTTT.

This clone appeared a single time. The chain is built from TRBV7-2 and TRBJ2-7, with a weak D call TRBD2 (7 bases). V was shortened by 5 bases and J by 5 bases, with 19 bases between the two germline ends. Germline loops: CDR1 SGHTA, CDR2 FQGNSA. There are 15 residues in the CDR3. The CDR3 region is CASSPGGGGLDEQYF. CDR3 nucleotides: TGTGCCAGCAGCCCTGGGGGAGGGGGGCTAGACGAGCAGTACTTC.

This chain uses TRBV7-2 with TRBJ2-7, with D possibly being TRBD1 (6 bases). Deletions cut 4 bases from V and 10 bases from J, with 17 bases between. Germline V gene sequence: CDR1 SGHTA, CDR2 FQGNSA. This CDR3 contains 13 residues. This CDR3 is CASSSGGQFGQYF. CDR3 coding DNA: TGTGCCAGCAGCTCCGGAGGACAGTTTGGACAGTACTTC.

This clone appeared once. J is TRBJ1-1 and V is TRBV11-3, with TRBD1 as a possible D gene (5 bases). This CDR3 has 14 residues. With 1 base removed from V and 1 base from J, the gap between germline ends came to 7 bases. Germline-derived CDR1 and CDR2 are SGHNT and YENEEA. This CDR3 reads CASSLGGRNTEAFF. The CDR3 region has the DNA TGTGCCAGCAGCTTAGGGGGCAGGAACACTGAAGCTTTCTTT.

The V call is TRBV5-6, the J call TRBJ2-1; TRBD1 or TRBD2 may be the D gene (5 bases each). The V gene's germline CDR1 is SGHDT and CDR2 YYEEEE. V lost 2 bases, J lost 8 bases, and 14 bases lay in between. CDR3 length: 14 amino acids. CDR3 protein: CASSFRARDHEQFF. The CDR3 DNA sequence: TGTGCCAGCAGCTTCAGGGCCAGGGACCATGAGCAGTTCTTC.

The chain is built from TRBV7-9 and TRBJ2-4, with D perhaps assigned TRBD1 or TRBD2 (5 bases each). The CDR3 spans 12 residues. Deletions cut 5 bases from V and 13 bases from J, with 15 bases between. CDR1 is SEHNR and CDR2 is FQNEAQ in the germline V gene (reference sequence). This CDR3 is CASSGGRENQYF. The CDR3 nucleotides read TGTGCCAGCAGCGGGGGAAGGGAGAACCAGTACTTC. Filled out from reference TRBV7-9 and TRBJ2-4, the complete variable domain reads DTGVSQNPRHKITKRGQNVTFRCDPISEHNRLYWYRQTLGQGPEFLTYFQNEAQLEKSRLLSDRFSAERPKGSFSTLEIQRTEQGDSAMYLCASSGGRENQYFGAGTRLSVL.